Listed below are T cell receptor beta chains from one sample, sequenced in a study of spatial heterogeneity in lung cancer. TCRdb reprocessed the 5' RACE reads via MiXCR and lists one record per CDR3 protein. The sample holds about 38,000 distinct CDR3 sequences, approximately 5.5% seen once. The sequencing here drew on PBMCs, taken at surgery. These receptors originate from a male donor with early-stage non-small cell lung cancer. Both conserved end residues are part of each CDR3. Each record gives: clone size, V gene, D gene, J gene, CDR3 protein, CDR3 DNA. A D gene is named only where the DNA matches it firmly. Each size is once, few, many, or a class for an expanded clone.

abundance: many; v_gene: TRBV9; d_gene: TRBD1; j_gene: TRBJ1-1; CDR3aa: CASSVDDRGRSTEAFF; CDR3nt: TGTGCCAGCAGCGTAGACGACAGGGGGCGTAGCACTGAAGCTTTCTTT
abundance: few; v_gene: TRBV5-6; d_gene: .; j_gene: TRBJ2-7; CDR3aa: CASSLANSYEQYF; CDR3nt: TGTGCCAGCAGCTTGGCCAACTCCTACGAGCAGTACTTC
abundance: many; v_gene: TRBV29-1; d_gene: .; j_gene: TRBJ2-1; CDR3aa: CSVGPRLSYNEQFF; CDR3nt: TGCAGCGTCGGACCCCGCCTCTCCTACAATGAGCAGTTCTTC
abundance: few; v_gene: TRBV7-8; d_gene: TRBD1; j_gene: TRBJ2-3; CDR3aa: CASSSGTGGTDTQYF; CDR3nt: TGTGCCAGCAGCTCCGGGACAGGGGGAACAGATACGCAGTATTTT
abundance: many; v_gene: TRBV6-6; d_gene: .; j_gene: TRBJ1-4; CDR3aa: CASSLTRATNEKLFF; CDR3nt: TGTGCCAGCAGTCTAACACGCGCAACTAATGAAAAACTGTTTTTT
abundance: few; v_gene: TRBV30; d_gene: .; j_gene: TRBJ1-3; CDR3aa: CAWSGWAQNTIYF; CDR3nt: TGTGCCTGGAGTGGTTGGGCGCAAAACACCATATATTTT
abundance: many; v_gene: TRBV10-3; d_gene: .; j_gene: TRBJ1-6; CDR3aa: CAISERLDSSPLHF; CDR3nt: TGTGCCATCAGTGAAAGACTTGACAGTTCACCCCTCCACTTT
abundance: many; v_gene: TRBV4-3; d_gene: .; j_gene: TRBJ2-3; CDR3aa: CASSQMIGDTQYF; CDR3nt: TGCGCCAGCAGCCAAATGATAGGTGATACGCAGTATTTT
abundance: few; v_gene: TRBV7-2; d_gene: TRBD1; j_gene: TRBJ1-2; CDR3aa: CASSLDRAQGYTF; CDR3nt: TGTGCCAGCAGCTTGGACAGGGCCCAAGGCTACACCTTC
abundance: many; v_gene: TRBV28; d_gene: .; j_gene: TRBJ1-4; CDR3aa: CASSLGVKYEKLFF; CDR3nt: TGTGCCAGCAGTTTAGGGGTCAAATATGAAAAACTGTTTTTT
abundance: many; v_gene: TRBV7-6; d_gene: TRBD1; j_gene: TRBJ2-7; CDR3aa: CASSLGDRKYEQYF; CDR3nt: TGTGCCAGCAGCTTAGGGGACAGAAAGTACGAGCAGTACTTC
abundance: many; v_gene: TRBV5-1; d_gene: TRBD1; j_gene: TRBJ1-1; CDR3aa: CASSLRTGGMGMNTEAFF; CDR3nt: TGCGCCAGCAGCTTGAGGACAGGAGGAATGGGGATGAACACTGAAGCTTTCTTT
abundance: few; v_gene: TRBV29-1; d_gene: TRBD2; j_gene: TRBJ2-3; CDR3aa: CSANGGVLSDTQYF; CDR3nt: TGCAGCGCTAATGGGGGGGTCCTATCAGATACGCAGTATTTT
abundance: many; v_gene: TRBV2; d_gene: .; j_gene: TRBJ1-1; CDR3aa: CASSEASANTEAFF; CDR3nt: TGTGCCAGCAGTGAAGCTTCCGCGAACACTGAAGCTTTCTTT
abundance: many; v_gene: TRBV5-1; d_gene: TRBD1; j_gene: TRBJ2-7; CDR3aa: CASSFTGQGYEQYF; CDR3nt: TGCGCCAGCAGCTTTACGGGACAGGGCTACGAGCAGTACTTC
abundance: many; v_gene: TRBV3-1; d_gene: .; j_gene: TRBJ2-1; CDR3aa: CASSHLAEQFF; CDR3nt: TGTGCCAGCAGCCATCTAGCGGAGCAGTTCTTC
abundance: many; v_gene: TRBV7-8; d_gene: .; j_gene: TRBJ1-1; CDR3aa: CASSLRASGNTEAFF; CDR3nt: TGTGCCAGCAGCTTGAGGGCGTCCGGCAACACTGAAGCTTTCTTT
abundance: many; v_gene: TRBV20-1; d_gene: TRBD2; j_gene: TRBJ2-1; CDR3aa: CSARAPWGSGALGDEQFF; CDR3nt: TGCAGTGCTAGAGCCCCTTGGGGTAGCGGGGCTCTTGGGGATGAGCAGTTCTTC
abundance: many; v_gene: TRBV7-2; d_gene: .; j_gene: TRBJ1-1; CDR3aa: CASSSQQNTEAFF; CDR3nt: TGTGCCAGCAGCTCTCAACAGAACACTGAAGCTTTCTTT
abundance: many; v_gene: TRBV3-1; d_gene: .; j_gene: TRBJ2-7; CDR3aa: CASSHGHISYEQYF; CDR3nt: TGTGCCAGCAGCCACGGACATATTTCCTACGAGCAGTACTTC
abundance: few; v_gene: TRBV21-1; d_gene: .; j_gene: TRBJ1-2; CDR3aa: CASSKAVINYGYTF; CDR3nt: TGTGCCAGCAGCAAAGCGGTTATCAACTATGGCTACACCTTC
abundance: many; v_gene: TRBV7-9; d_gene: .; j_gene: TRBJ2-2; CDR3aa: CASSLEYTGELFF; CDR3nt: TGTGCCAGCAGCTTAGAGTACACCGGGGAGCTGTTTTTT
abundance: many; v_gene: TRBV7-2; d_gene: TRBD1; j_gene: TRBJ2-7; CDR3aa: CASSSSQGARNEQYF; CDR3nt: TGTGCCAGCAGCTCCTCCCAGGGGGCCCGGAACGAGCAGTACTTC
abundance: many; v_gene: TRBV7-3; d_gene: .; j_gene: TRBJ2-2; CDR3aa: CASSSTSAGELFF; CDR3nt: TGTGCCAGCAGCTCGACTAGTGCCGGGGAGCTGTTTTTT
abundance: many; v_gene: TRBV7-8; d_gene: .; j_gene: TRBJ2-3; CDR3aa: CASSTRSPRRTDTQYF; CDR3nt: TGTGCCAGCAGCACCCGGTCGCCCCGACGGACAGATACGCAGTATTTT